This T cell receptor beta chain was found in a study of beta chain features in type 1 diabetes. The study, taken as a whole, reports: PCR might show a preference for shorter templates, equally across patients and controls.

A remark on this clone: The antigen is unknown.

The whole isolated RNA underwent reverse transcription, so sequencing captured expressed TCRB transcripts. Profiling relied on immunoSEQ multiplex PCR, and the TCRdb table lists in-frame clones only, not all of them. The table records some 410,000 clones, about an eighth of them present only once. Sequenced input: naive CD4+ T cells from blood. This sequence originates from a woman between 18 and 30 years old in good health.

CDR3 residues: CASSLEPDRDSSEAFF. The CDR3 DNA reads as TGCGCCAGCAGCCTCGAACCGGACAGGGATAGTTCTGAAGCTTTCTTT. The gene calls are TRBV4-3 and TRBJ1-1; 8 bases line up with TRBD1. The germline V gene has CDR1 LGHNA and CDR2 YSLEER. The J segment lost 6 bases and the V segment lost 4 bases, leaving 13 bases of the junction unmatched. The CDR3 is made up of 16 amino acids.